This T cell receptor beta chain was observed in a study of cytotoxic CD8 clonotypes in ibrutinib-treated CLL. Study outcomes and limitations: There were few public clonotypes, and on treatment they contracted or stayed stable.

Worth noting for this clone: The antigen is not known.

Deletions cut 6 bases from V and 7 bases from J, with 19 bases between. Germline assignment: CDR1 LNHDA and CDR2 SQIVND (reference sequence). This CDR3 comprises 16 residues. TCRdb's copy holds only in-frame clones and misses some; the assay was immunoSEQ multiplex PCR. The sample includes 20,000 or so clones, approximately 81% of them seen just once. The sequence came from a human donor with chronic lymphocytic leukemia. This specimen consisted of PBMCs, obtained before ibrutinib treatment. The chain couples TRBV19 to TRBJ1-6; maybe TRBD1 (5 bases). This CDR3 is CASRTLEAGMNSPLHF. The DNA for the CDR3 is TGTGCCAGTAGGACGCTAGAGGCAGGGATGAATTCACCCCTCCACTTT.